A single sample is the source of the 3 T cell receptor beta chains below, sequenced in a study of Graves' ophthalmopathy and Graves' hyperthyroidism. CDR3 regions of TCR beta were amplified from RNA transcripts. HTBI primers served in a first-round RT-PCR, which a second-round multiplex PCR followed. Via MiXCR, TCRdb re-called the multiplex PCR reads, giving one row per CDR3 protein. The repertoire has about 620,000 distinct CDR3 sequences, over 20% of them found once; the top ten carry approximately 7%. The sequenced sample consisted of peripheral blood. Receptor source: a woman under 30 with stable Graves' hyperthyroidism. Some clones in this sample may be carry-over from other donors' samples.

Ten or more counts support this clonotype. The V and J genes are TRBV20-1 and TRBJ2-2, with TRBD2 matching over 7 bases. CDR1 is DFQATT and CDR2 is SNEGSKA in the germline V gene (reference sequence). There are 16 residues in the CDR3. Trimming took 0 bases from V and 0 from J; bases not matched to a gene: 4. The CDR3 sequence is CSARDRREPNTGELFF. The CDR3 DNA sequence: TGCAGTGCTAGAGATCGGCGGGAGCCGAACACCGGGGAGCTGTTTTTT.

This clonotype was found many times. CDR3 amino acids: CASTYLAANPYEQYF. The CDR3 DNA follows: TGTGCCAGCACCTATCTAGCGGCGAATCCCTACGAGCAGTACTTC. The chain is built from TRBV6-2 or TRBV6-3 and TRBJ2-7; 7 bases are a match to TRBD2. The CDR3 spans 15 residues. J was trimmed by 2 bases and V by 7 bases; bases with no gene match: 11. The V gene's germline CDR1 is MNHEY and CDR2 SVGEGT.

This clonotype was recorded a few times. This sequence joins TRBV19 and TRBJ2-6; a weak D match, TRBD1 (5 bases). This CDR3 has 17 amino acids. V was trimmed by 4 bases and J by 4 bases, leaving 17 bases between them. Germline V lookup: CDR1 LNHDA, CDR2 SQIVND (reference sequence). The CDR3 spells CASSTYPDIPGANVLTF. In DNA form, the CDR3 reads TGTGCCAGTAGTACCTACCCGGACATTCCGGGGGCCAACGTCCTGACTTTC. Full variable domain (remainder filled in from reference TRBV19 and TRBJ2-6): DGGITQSPKYLFRKEGQNVTLSCEQNLNHDAMYWYRQDPGQGLRLIYYSQIVNDFQKGDIAEGYSVSREKKESFPLTVTSAQKNPTAFYLCASSTYPDIPGANVLTFGAGSRLTVL.